This T cell receptor beta chain emerged from a study of shared clonotypes between healthy human individuals. This CDR3 region has 14 residues. CDR1 and CDR2 from the germline V gene are SGHRS and YFSETQ. V dropped 6 bases and J dropped 4 bases, with 16 bases sitting between them. Every subset had its genomic DNA shared out evenly among several immunoSEQ plates. The method was immunoSEQ multiplex PCR; TCRdb's version includes in-frame clones alone and lacks a portion of them. Here the sample spans fewer than 3 million clones, around 93% being singletons. Naive CD45RA+ and memory CD45RA-negative subsets were split from CD4+ cells.

The chain couples TRBV5-1 to TRBJ1-1; D gene ambiguous. Material: naive CD4+ T cells from PBMCs. Specified subset: CD45RA+ positively selected. The source is a man between 18 and 29 years old in good health. Some clones in this sample may be carry-over from other donors' samples. CDR3 DNA: TGCGCCAGCACTCCCGGGCTAGGAAGCACTGAAGCTTTCTTT. Protein product: CASTPGLGSTEAFF.